These 9 T cell receptor beta chains were sequenced from one sample in a study of CD8+ T cells in alopecia areata. It was cDNA, reverse transcribed from extracted RNA, that served as the sequencing template. This table comes from immunoSEQ multiplex PCR, and its TCRdb copy is limited to in-frame clones, with some not included. In the table there are about 140,000 clones, approximately 90% of which are singletons. Treatment in this sample: oral pan-JAK inhibitor, 5-10 mg twice daily. The sequencing here drew on CD8+ T cells sorted from blood, taken at week 4, from a patient treated with tofacitinib. The receptors shown here come from a human donor with alopecia areata.

This clone was observed a single time. J is TRBJ2-5 and V is TRBV4-1, with D hard to call. V lost 4 bases and J 7 bases, leaving 10 bases between the germline ends. Looked up from germline, CDR1 is MGHRA and CDR2 is YSYEKL. The CDR3 has 12 residues. The CDR3 loop reads CASSPNTRTQYF. The CDR3 DNA sequence: TGCGCCAGCAGCCCCAACACGAGGACCCAGTACTTC.

The rearrangement uses TRBV4-1 and TRBJ2-2, with 7 bases identical to TRBD1. From germline, CDR1 is MGHRA and CDR2 YSYEKL. The trim removed 0 bases at V and 9 bases at J, leaving 4 bases unmatched. CDR3 length equals 14 residues. CDR3 sequence: CASSQDQGGRELFF. For the CDR3, the DNA is TGCGCCAGCAGCCAAGATCAAGGGGGCAGGGAGCTGTTTTTT.

This clone was seen more than once but under ten times. The V call is TRBV30, the J call TRBJ2-7, with TRBD1 identical over 12 bases. Looked up from germline, CDR1 is GTSNPN and CDR2 is SVGIG (reference sequence). The CDR3 contains 15 residues. The J segment lost 4 bases and the V segment lost 2 bases, leaving 6 bases of the junction unmatched. In DNA form, the CDR3 reads TGTGCCTGGAGTCGAGGGACAGGGGGCGCTTACGAGCAGTACTTC. Residues: CAWSRGTGGAYEQYF. Full variable domain (remainder filled in from reference TRBV30 and TRBJ2-7): SQTIHQWPATLVQPVGSPLSLECTVEGTSNPNLYWYRQAAGRGLQLLFYSVGIGQISSEVPQNLSASRPQDRQFILSSKKLLLSDSGFYLCAWSRGTGGAYEQYFGPGTRLTVT.

DNA for the CDR3: TGCAGCGTCAGAGACGGGACAGGGGTCTACGAGCAGTACTTC. Its translation is CSVRDGTGVYEQYF. This chain uses TRBV29-1 with TRBJ2-7; 10 bases line up with TRBD1. The germline gives CDR1 SQVTM, CDR2 ANQGSEA. V shed 6 bases and J 3 bases; nucleotides not matched to a gene: 8. The CDR3 is made up of 14 amino acids.

This chain connects TRBV7-2 to TRBJ2-7; 7 bases are a match to TRBD1. Germline CDR1 and CDR2: SGHTA and FQGNSA. Unmatched junction bases numbered 5, after V lost 4 bases and J lost 2 bases. CDR3 length: 14 residues. The CDR3 nucleotides are TGTGCCAGCAGCTCCCCCGGGACAGCCTACGAGCAGTACTTC. Protein sequence: CASSSPGTAYEQYF.

V usage is TRBV4-1 and J usage is TRBJ2-7; 9 bases are shared with TRBD1. This CDR3 is built from 15 residues. The V gene's germline CDR1 is MGHRA and CDR2 YSYEKL. J lost 3 bases, V lost 1 base, and 4 bases had no gene match. The CDR3 DNA reads as TGCGCCAGCAGCCAAGCAGGGACAGGGAACTACGAGCAGTACTTC. This translates into CASSQAGTGNYEQYF.

This clone was counted a single time. The chain couples TRBV30 to TRBJ1-1; D is ambiguous. Trimming removed 1 base at V and 5 bases at J, with 8 bases between. The length of the CDR3 is 12 residues. Germline V gene lookup returns CDR1 GTSNPN and CDR2 SVGIG (reference sequence). CDR3 residues: CAWSAGTTEAFF. The CDR3 coding sequence is TGTGCCTGGAGTGCTGGAACGACTGAAGCTTTCTTT.

V usage is TRBV5-1 and J usage is TRBJ2-7, with 11 bases that match TRBD1. Per the germline V gene, CDR1 is SGHRS and CDR2 is YFSETQ. This CDR3 has 15 residues. V was clipped by 3 bases and J by 3 bases; unmatched bases: 5. CDR3 bases: TGCGCCAGCAGCTCCTCCGGGACAGGGGGCTACGAGCAGTACTTC. Translated, it gives CASSSSGTGGYEQYF.

The chain links TRBV10-2 to TRBJ2-1, with D uncertain. The V gene lost 0 bases and the J gene lost 5 bases, with 5 bases spanning the gap. There are 13 residues in the CDR3. Germline lookup yields CDR1 WSHSY and CDR2 SAAADI. The CDR3 loop is CASSESGDNEQFF. Written as DNA, the CDR3 is TGCGCCAGCAGTGAGTCAGGAGACAATGAGCAGTTCTTC.